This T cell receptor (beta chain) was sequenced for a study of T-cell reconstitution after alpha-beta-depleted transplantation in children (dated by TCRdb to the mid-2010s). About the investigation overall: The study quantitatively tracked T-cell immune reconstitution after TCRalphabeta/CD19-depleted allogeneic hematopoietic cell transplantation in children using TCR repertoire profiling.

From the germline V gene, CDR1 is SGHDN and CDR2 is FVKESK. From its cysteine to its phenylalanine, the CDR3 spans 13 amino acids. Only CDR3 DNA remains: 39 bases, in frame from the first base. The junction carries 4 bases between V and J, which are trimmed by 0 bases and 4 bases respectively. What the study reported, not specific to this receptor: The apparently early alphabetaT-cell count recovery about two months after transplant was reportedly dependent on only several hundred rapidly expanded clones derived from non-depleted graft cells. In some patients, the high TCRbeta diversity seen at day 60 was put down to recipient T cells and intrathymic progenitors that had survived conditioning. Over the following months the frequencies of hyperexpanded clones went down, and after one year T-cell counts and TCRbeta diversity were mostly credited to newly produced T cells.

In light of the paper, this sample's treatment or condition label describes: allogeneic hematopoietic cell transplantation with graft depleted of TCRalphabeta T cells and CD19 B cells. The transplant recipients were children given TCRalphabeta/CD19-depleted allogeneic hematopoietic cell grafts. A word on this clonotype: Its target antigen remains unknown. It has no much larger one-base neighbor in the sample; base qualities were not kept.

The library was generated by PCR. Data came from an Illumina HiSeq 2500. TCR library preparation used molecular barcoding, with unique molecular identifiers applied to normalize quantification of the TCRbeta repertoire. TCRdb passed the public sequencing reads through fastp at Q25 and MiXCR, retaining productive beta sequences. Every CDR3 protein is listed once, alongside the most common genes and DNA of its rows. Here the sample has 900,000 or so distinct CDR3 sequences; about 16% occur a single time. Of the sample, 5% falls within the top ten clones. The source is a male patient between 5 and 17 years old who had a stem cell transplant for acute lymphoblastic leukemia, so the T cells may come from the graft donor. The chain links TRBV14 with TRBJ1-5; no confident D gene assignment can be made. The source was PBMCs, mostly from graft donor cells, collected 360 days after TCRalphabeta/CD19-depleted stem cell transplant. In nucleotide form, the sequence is TGTGCCAGCAGCCAAGAACGTAATCAGCCCCAGCATTTT. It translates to CASSQERNQPQHF.